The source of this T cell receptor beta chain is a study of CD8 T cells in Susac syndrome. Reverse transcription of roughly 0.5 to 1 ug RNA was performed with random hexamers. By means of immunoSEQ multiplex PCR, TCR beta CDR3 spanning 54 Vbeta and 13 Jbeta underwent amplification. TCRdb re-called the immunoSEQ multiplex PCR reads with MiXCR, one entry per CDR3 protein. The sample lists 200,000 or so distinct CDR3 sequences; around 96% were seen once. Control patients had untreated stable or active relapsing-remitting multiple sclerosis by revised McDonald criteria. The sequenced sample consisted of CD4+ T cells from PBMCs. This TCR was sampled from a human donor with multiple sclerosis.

DNA for the CDR3: TGTGCCAGCAACGCGGACCTCACAGATACGCAGTATTTT. This gives the protein CASNADLTDTQYF. This chain joins TRBV7-9 and TRBJ2-3, with D unclear. Germline assignment: CDR1 SEHNR and CDR2 FQNEAQ (reference sequence). The CDR3 has 13 residues. V lost 7 bases and J 2 bases, leaving 10 bases between the germline ends.